This T cell receptor (beta chain) was observed in a study of identical twins. TCRdb recomputed calls from the 5' RACE reads with MiXCR, one row per CDR3 protein. Seen here are about 470,000 distinct CDR3 sequences, 20% to 30% observed once, and the top ten hold approximately 2.9%. V was cut by 0 bases and J by 5 bases, with 14 bases left in between. The germline CDR1 and CDR2 sequences are DFQATT and SNEGSKA (reference sequence). The CDR3 has 14 residues. These data also formed part of another study, on T cells expressing NK-cell markers.

The rearrangement links TRBV20-1 to TRBJ2-7; TRBD2 is a possible D gene (6 bases). The material sequenced was CD4+ T cells sorted from blood. The sequence was collected from a woman aged 18-35 years in good health. In DNA, the CDR3 is TGCAGTGCTAGAGATACCTGGGGAGGAGACGAGCAGTACTTC. Translation gives CSARDTWGGDEQYF.